Listed below are T cell receptor beta chains from one sample, sequenced in a study of early T cells in non-severe SARS-CoV-2 infection. TCRdb reanalysed the 5' RACE reads using MiXCR and keeps one entry per CDR3 protein. The profile covers about 26,000 distinct CDR3 sequences, with approximately 4.6% appearing a single time and approximately 4.4% taken by the ten largest. Sequencing was done on a sample of whole blood. These receptors were collected from an adult who was a healthcare worker with PCR-confirmed SARS-CoV-2 infection or an uninfected control (not recorded which). The CDR3 runs from the conserved cysteine through the conserved F or W. The order of the fields is CDR3 protein, CDR3 DNA, V gene, J gene, D gene, clone size, CDR3 length. A D gene is named only where the DNA matches it firmly. Size values are once, few and many counts, or a class for expanded clones, and some rows have none.

CDR3aa: CASSKGLITDTQYF
CDR3nt: TGTGCCAGCAGCAAGGGACTAATCACAGATACGCAGTATTTT
v_gene: TRBV5-6
j_gene: TRBJ2-3
d_gene: TRBD2
abundance: few
len: 14

CDR3aa: CASSGGLAGDTQYF
CDR3nt: TGTGCCAGCAGTGGGGGACTAGCGGGAGATACGCAGTATTTT
v_gene: TRBV6-4
j_gene: TRBJ2-3
d_gene: TRBD2
abundance: few
len: 14

CDR3aa: CASSGWQYQETQYF
CDR3nt: TGTGCCAGCAGTGGATGGCAGTACCAAGAGACCCAGTACTTC
v_gene: TRBV2
j_gene: TRBJ2-5
d_gene: NA
abundance: many
len: 14

CDR3aa: CASRGTLTEAFF
CDR3nt: TGTGCCAGCAGGGGGACACTCACTGAAGCTTTCTTT
v_gene: TRBV2
j_gene: TRBJ1-1
d_gene: NA
abundance: many
len: 12

CDR3aa: CAISTTDSYNEQFF
CDR3nt: TGTGCCATCAGTACCACGGACAGCTACAATGAGCAGTTCTTC
v_gene: TRBV10-3
j_gene: TRBJ2-1
d_gene: NA
abundance: medium-sized
len: 14

CDR3aa: CASLPPPETQYF
CDR3nt: TGTGCCAGCCTACCCCCTCCGGAGACCCAGTACTTC
v_gene: TRBV6-4
j_gene: TRBJ2-5
d_gene: NA
abundance: NA
len: 12

CDR3aa: CASSLDAGPYEQYF
CDR3nt: TGCGCCAGCAGCTTGGATGCCGGACCGTACGAGCAGTACTTC
v_gene: TRBV5-1
j_gene: TRBJ2-7
d_gene: NA
abundance: NA
len: 14

CDR3aa: CASSQGYGSTEAFF
CDR3nt: TGCGCCAGCAGCCAAGGCTACGGGTCCACTGAAGCTTTCTTT
v_gene: TRBV5-1
j_gene: TRBJ1-1
d_gene: NA
abundance: few
len: 14

CDR3aa: CASSLTQGDGYTF
CDR3nt: TGTGCCAGCAGCTTAACCCAGGGGGATGGCTACACCTTC
v_gene: TRBV7-6
j_gene: TRBJ1-2
d_gene: TRBD1
abundance: many
len: 13

CDR3aa: CASSTTGRTETQYF
CDR3nt: TGTGCCAGCAGCACTACCGGGAGGACGGAGACCCAGTACTTC
v_gene: TRBV7-6
j_gene: TRBJ2-5
d_gene: TRBD2
abundance: medium-sized
len: 14

CDR3aa: CASSQRRGYQETQYF
CDR3nt: TGTGCCAGCAGTCAGCGGCGCGGGTACCAAGAGACCCAGTACTTC
v_gene: TRBV6-6
j_gene: TRBJ2-5
d_gene: NA
abundance: many
len: 15

CDR3aa: CASSHLPGGIANEQFF
CDR3nt: TGCGCCAGCAGCCACCTTCCCGGGGGAATCGCGAATGAGCAGTTCTTC
v_gene: TRBV4-1
j_gene: TRBJ2-1
d_gene: NA
abundance: many
len: 16

CDR3aa: CASGSPGRYGYTF
CDR3nt: TGTGCTAGTGGTTCCCCCGGGCGGTATGGCTACACCTTC
v_gene: TRBV12-5
j_gene: TRBJ1-2
d_gene: NA
abundance: many
len: 13

CDR3aa: CASNRQPEDTEAFF
CDR3nt: TGTGCCAGCAACAGGCAACCAGAGGACACTGAAGCTTTCTTT
v_gene: TRBV9
j_gene: TRBJ1-1
d_gene: NA
abundance: many
len: 14

CDR3aa: CASDPEGLAVDTQYF
CDR3nt: TGCGCCAGCGACCCGGAAGGACTAGCAGTAGATACGCAGTATTTT
v_gene: TRBV5-1
j_gene: TRBJ2-3
d_gene: TRBD2
abundance: NA
len: 15

CDR3aa: CASSIGGPRNNEKLFF
CDR3nt: TGCGCCAGCAGCATTGGTGGCCCCCGGAATAATGAAAAACTGTTTTTT
v_gene: TRBV5-1
j_gene: TRBJ1-4
d_gene: NA
abundance: many
len: 16

CDR3aa: CASTPLWSGSTDTQYF
CDR3nt: TGTGCCAGCACCCCTTTGTGGTCCGGAAGCACAGATACGCAGTATTTT
v_gene: TRBV11-2
j_gene: TRBJ2-3
d_gene: NA
abundance: many
len: 16

CDR3aa: CASSRGDRGNEQFF
CDR3nt: TGTGCCAGCAGTCGAGGGGACAGGGGGAATGAGCAGTTCTTC
v_gene: TRBV6-5
j_gene: TRBJ2-1
d_gene: TRBD1
abundance: many
len: 14

CDR3aa: CASSSTSGGLYEQYF
CDR3nt: TGCGCCAGCAGCTCGACTAGCGGAGGACTTTACGAGCAGTACTTC
v_gene: TRBV5-1
j_gene: TRBJ2-7
d_gene: TRBD2
abundance: many
len: 15

CDR3aa: CASSSPGTANSPLHF
CDR3nt: TGTGCCAGCAGTTCCCCCGGGACAGCCAATTCACCCCTCCACTTT
v_gene: TRBV27
j_gene: TRBJ1-6
d_gene: TRBD1
abundance: many
len: 15

CDR3aa: CASSLDKIYGYTF
CDR3nt: TGTGCCAGCAGCTTAGACAAGATCTATGGCTACACCTTC
v_gene: TRBV7-2
j_gene: TRBJ1-2
d_gene: NA
abundance: NA
len: 13

CDR3aa: CASRPDGGSYNSPLHF
CDR3nt: TGTGCCAGCAGACCCGACGGCGGCTCCTATAATTCACCCCTCCACTTT
v_gene: TRBV7-2
j_gene: TRBJ1-6
d_gene: NA
abundance: NA
len: 16

CDR3aa: CASSLAGTYSGNTIYF
CDR3nt: TGCGCCAGCAGCTTGGCAGGCACCTACTCTGGAAACACCATATATTTT
v_gene: TRBV5-1
j_gene: TRBJ1-3
d_gene: NA
abundance: many
len: 16

CDR3aa: CASSFSRETQYF
CDR3nt: TGTGCCAGCAGCTTTAGCCGCGAGACCCAGTACTTC
v_gene: TRBV11-2
j_gene: TRBJ2-5
d_gene: NA
abundance: many
len: 12

CDR3aa: CASSQGMMGAYTEAFF
CDR3nt: TGCGCCAGCAGCCAAGGGATGATGGGGGCATACACTGAAGCTTTCTTT
v_gene: TRBV4-1
j_gene: TRBJ1-1
d_gene: NA
abundance: many
len: 16

CDR3aa: CASSFHRTLLDEQYF
CDR3nt: TGTGCCAGCAGCTTTCATCGGACCTTGCTAGACGAGCAGTACTTC
v_gene: TRBV7-9
j_gene: TRBJ2-7
d_gene: NA
abundance: many
len: 15

CDR3aa: CASSYPRGLNTEAFF
CDR3nt: TGTGCCAGCAGTTACCCCAGGGGGCTGAACACTGAAGCTTTCTTT
v_gene: TRBV6-2/TRBV6-3
j_gene: TRBJ1-1
d_gene: TRBD1
abundance: many
len: 15

CDR3aa: CASSTPGQKNIQYF
CDR3nt: TGTGCCAGCAGTACACCGGGACAGAAAAACATTCAGTACTTC
v_gene: TRBV12-3/TRBV12-4
j_gene: TRBJ2-4
d_gene: TRBD1
abundance: many
len: 14

CDR3aa: CASSVWGRSSYNEQFF
CDR3nt: TGTGCCAGCAGCGTTTGGGGGAGGAGTTCCTACAATGAGCAGTTCTTC
v_gene: TRBV9
j_gene: TRBJ2-1
d_gene: NA
abundance: few
len: 16

CDR3aa: CASSFNGPMGEQYF
CDR3nt: TGCGCCAGCAGCTTCAACGGTCCAATGGGGGAGCAGTACTTC
v_gene: TRBV5-1
j_gene: TRBJ2-7
d_gene: NA
abundance: many
len: 14

CDR3aa: CSAHSTETGPTPYEQYF
CDR3nt: TGCAGTGCTCATTCAACCGAAACAGGGCCCACGCCCTACGAGCAGTACTTC
v_gene: TRBV20-1
j_gene: TRBJ2-7
d_gene: NA
abundance: many
len: 17

CDR3aa: CASSLNYRDPHTIYF
CDR3nt: TGTGCCAGCAGCTTAAATTACAGGGATCCTCACACCATATATTTT
v_gene: TRBV7-9
j_gene: TRBJ1-3
d_gene: NA
abundance: many
len: 15

CDR3aa: CAWMGQSRGYTF
CDR3nt: TGTGCCTGGATGGGACAGTCACGCGGCTACACCTTC
v_gene: TRBV30
j_gene: TRBJ1-2
d_gene: TRBD1
abundance: few
len: 12

CDR3aa: CASRRTGTGEQYF
CDR3nt: TGTGCCAGCAGAAGAACCGGGACGGGTGAGCAGTACTTC
v_gene: TRBV6-5
j_gene: TRBJ2-7
d_gene: NA
abundance: many
len: 13

CDR3aa: CASSPPTSGAYEQYF
CDR3nt: TGCGCCAGCAGCCCTCCGACTAGCGGGGCCTACGAGCAGTACTTC
v_gene: TRBV4-1
j_gene: TRBJ2-7
d_gene: TRBD2
abundance: many
len: 15

CDR3aa: CASSPSYRDTLGGMTGYTF
CDR3nt: TGTGCCAGCAGCCCCTCGTACCGGGACACACTCGGCGGGATGACCGGCTACACCTTC
v_gene: TRBV11-2
j_gene: TRBJ1-2
d_gene: NA
abundance: many
len: 19

CDR3aa: CASRLGQYNSPLHF
CDR3nt: TGTGCCAGCAGACTAGGACAGTATAATTCACCCCTCCACTTT
v_gene: TRBV2
j_gene: TRBJ1-6
d_gene: NA
abundance: many
len: 14

CDR3aa: CASLERGQTSYEQYF
CDR3nt: TGTGCCAGTCTAGAGAGAGGACAGACCTCCTACGAGCAGTACTTC
v_gene: TRBV19
j_gene: TRBJ2-7
d_gene: NA
abundance: few
len: 15

CDR3aa: CASSYIRDKSSYEQYF
CDR3nt: TGTGCCAGCAGTTACATCCGGGACAAAAGCTCCTACGAGCAGTACTTC
v_gene: TRBV6-2/TRBV6-3
j_gene: TRBJ2-7
d_gene: NA
abundance: many
len: 16

CDR3aa: CASSTLLQGSPDTQYF
CDR3nt: TGTGCCAGCAGCACCCTCCTACAGGGGTCGCCAGATACGCAGTATTTT
v_gene: TRBV13
j_gene: TRBJ2-3
d_gene: TRBD1
abundance: many
len: 16

CDR3aa: CASRFLRGGDTEAFF
CDR3nt: TGTGCCAGCAGATTTCTAAGGGGAGGAGACACTGAAGCTTTCTTT
v_gene: TRBV6-2/TRBV6-3
j_gene: TRBJ1-1
d_gene: NA
abundance: medium-sized
len: 15

CDR3aa: CASSDRVSQPQHF
CDR3nt: TGTGCCAGCAGCGACAGGGTCAGTCAGCCCCAGCATTTT
v_gene: TRBV6-6
j_gene: TRBJ1-5
d_gene: TRBD1
abundance: medium-sized
len: 13

CDR3aa: CASSGPPGMSADTQYF
CDR3nt: TGTGCCAGCAGTGGACCCCCAGGCATGTCCGCAGATACGCAGTATTTT
v_gene: TRBV6-6
j_gene: TRBJ2-3
d_gene: NA
abundance: NA
len: 16

CDR3aa: CASSSRVREQYF
CDR3nt: TGTGCCAGCAGCTCACGGGTCCGGGAGCAGTACTTC
v_gene: TRBV7-9
j_gene: TRBJ2-7
d_gene: NA
abundance: many
len: 12

CDR3aa: CASSVRGASTDTQYF
CDR3nt: TGTGCCAGCAGCGTCAGGGGGGCTAGCACAGATACGCAGTATTTT
v_gene: TRBV11-3
j_gene: TRBJ2-3
d_gene: NA
abundance: many
len: 15

CDR3aa: CASSSLSLPAAYEQYF
CDR3nt: TGTGCCAGCAGCTCGTTATCTTTACCGGCCGCTTACGAGCAGTACTTC
v_gene: TRBV7-8
j_gene: TRBJ2-7
d_gene: NA
abundance: NA
len: 16

CDR3aa: CASSSRRLAGVDTQYF
CDR3nt: TGTGCCAGCAGTTCCCGACGACTAGCGGGAGTAGATACGCAGTATTTT
v_gene: TRBV12-3/TRBV12-4
j_gene: TRBJ2-3
d_gene: TRBD2
abundance: NA
len: 16

CDR3aa: CASSLQGVFEQYF
CDR3nt: TGTGCCAGCAGCTTACAAGGGGTGTTCGAGCAGTACTTC
v_gene: TRBV7-2
j_gene: TRBJ2-7
d_gene: NA
abundance: few
len: 13

CDR3aa: CASSLQLPLSGNTIYF
CDR3nt: TGTGCCAGCAGCCTACAGCTCCCTCTTTCTGGAAACACCATATATTTT
v_gene: TRBV7-9
j_gene: TRBJ1-3
d_gene: NA
abundance: NA
len: 16

CDR3aa: CASSQNLLGGVSEQYF
CDR3nt: TGTGCCAGCAGCCAAAACCTACTAGGGGGGGTCTCCGAGCAGTACTTC
v_gene: TRBV4-2
j_gene: TRBJ2-7
d_gene: NA
abundance: many
len: 16